Shown below are 6 T cell receptor beta chains from a single sample sequenced in a study of T-cell memory formation after mild COVID-19. MiXCR was run by TCRdb on the 5' RACE reads, yielding one entry per CDR3 protein. In the table there are just over 60,000 distinct CDR3 sequences, over 8.5% of which are singletons. The material sequenced was PBMCs or a T cell subset sorted from them (not recorded which). The receptors were gathered from a man aged 18-30 years who had mild COVID-19 (a few samples of this study predate the infection). Cell type and time point are not known.

This clonotype has a handful of counts. The chain recombines TRBV12-3 or TRBV12-4 with TRBJ1-2; D is uncertain. The length of the CDR3 is 12 residues. V was trimmed by 3 bases and J by 4 bases, leaving 6 bases between them. The CDR3: CASSFDTYGYTF. CDR3 nucleotides: TGTGCCAGCAGTTTCGACACCTATGGCTACACCTTC.

This clonotype was observed a single time. This chain uses TRBV5-1 with TRBJ2-7; no reliable D call. V was clipped by 3 bases and J by 0 bases, with 16 bases between them. The CDR3 is 16 residues long. The V gene's germline CDR1 is SGHRS and CDR2 YFSETQ. For the CDR3, the DNA is TGCGCCAGCAGCTGGACCACTACCGAACACTCCTACGAGCAGTACTTC. This sequence encodes CASSWTTTEHSYEQYF.

The chain uses TRBV20-1 and TRBJ1-4; a possible D gene is TRBD1 (6 bases). CDR3 length: 16 amino acids. CDR1 is DFQATT and CDR2 is SNEGSKA in the germline V gene (reference sequence). Deletions cut 0 bases from V and 0 bases from J, with 11 bases between. In DNA, the CDR3 is TGCAGTGCTAGAGATTCGGGGGGCCCAACTAATGAAAAACTGTTTTTT. Protein: CSARDSGGPTNEKLFF.

This clonotype has at least ten counts. The J gene is TRBJ1-2, the V gene TRBV10-3; weak D call: TRBD1 (6 bases). Trimming removed 3 bases at V and 4 bases at J, with 12 bases between. CDR3 length: 14 residues. Germline CDR1 ENHRY, CDR2 SYGVKD. The CDR3 DNA sequence: TGTGCCATCAGTGAACAGGGTGCTCGCTATGGCTACACCTTC. This encodes CAISEQGARYGYTF.

This clonotype was seen repeatedly, ten times or more. V and J are TRBV18 and TRBJ2-7; TRBD2 matches at 11 bases. Per germline, CDR1 KGHSH and CDR2 LQKENI. This CDR3 region has 14 residues. V lost 6 bases and J lost 0; bases outside the gene matches: 1. The CDR3 nucleotides are TGTGCCAGCTCTGGGACTAGCGGCTCCTACGAGCAGTACTTC. Translation gives CASSGTSGSYEQYF.

The chain employs TRBV3-1 and TRBJ2-1; tentatively, D is TRBD1 or TRBD2 (5 bases each). CDR1 LGHDT and CDR2 YNNKEL come from the germline V gene (reference sequence). Trimming stripped 4 bases from V and 6 bases from J, with 16 bases between. This CDR3 comprises 15 residues. CDR3 DNA sequence: TGTGCCAGCAGCCGCTCAGGGACCCGAGCCAATGAGCAGTTCTTC. This encodes CASSRSGTRANEQFF.